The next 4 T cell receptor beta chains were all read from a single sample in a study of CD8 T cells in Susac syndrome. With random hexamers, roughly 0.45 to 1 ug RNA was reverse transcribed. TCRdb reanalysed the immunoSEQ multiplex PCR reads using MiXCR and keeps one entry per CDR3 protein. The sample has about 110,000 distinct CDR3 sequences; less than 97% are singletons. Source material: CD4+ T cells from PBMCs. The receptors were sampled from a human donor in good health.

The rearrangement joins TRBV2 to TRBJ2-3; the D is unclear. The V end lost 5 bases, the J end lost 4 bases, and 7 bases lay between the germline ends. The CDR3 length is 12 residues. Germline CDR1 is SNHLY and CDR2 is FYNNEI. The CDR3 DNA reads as TGTGCCAGCAGTAAGCCACCAGATACGCAGTATTTT. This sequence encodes CASSKPPDTQYF.

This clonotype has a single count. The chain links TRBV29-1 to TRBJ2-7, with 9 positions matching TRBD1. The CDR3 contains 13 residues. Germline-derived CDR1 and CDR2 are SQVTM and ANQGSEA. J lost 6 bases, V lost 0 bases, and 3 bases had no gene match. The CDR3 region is CSVEERQGGEQYF. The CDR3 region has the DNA TGCAGCGTTGAAGAGAGACAGGGGGGCGAGCAGTACTTC.

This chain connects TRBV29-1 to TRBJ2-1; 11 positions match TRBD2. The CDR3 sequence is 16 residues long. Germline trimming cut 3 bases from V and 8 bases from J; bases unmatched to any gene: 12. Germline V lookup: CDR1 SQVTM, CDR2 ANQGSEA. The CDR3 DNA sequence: TGCAGCGTTGAGTCCCCAAGACTAGCGGGGTTCGATGAGCAGTTCTTC. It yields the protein CSVESPRLAGFDEQFF.

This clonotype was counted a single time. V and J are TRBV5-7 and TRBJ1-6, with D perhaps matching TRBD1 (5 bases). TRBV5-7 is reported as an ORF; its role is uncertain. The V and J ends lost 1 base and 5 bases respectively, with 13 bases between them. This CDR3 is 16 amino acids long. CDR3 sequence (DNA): TGTGCCAGCAGCTTGATGACAGAGCAAGATAATTCACCCCTCCACTTT. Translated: CASSLMTEQDNSPLHF.